Shown below are 16 T cell receptor beta chains from a single sample sequenced in a study of OX40 agonist ivuxolimab in advanced cancers. Clones were sequenced by immunoSEQ multiplex PCR, and TCRdb holds only the in-frame ones, with some missing. In the table there are 81,000 or so clones, 91% of which are singletons. Sequenced material: CD4+ or CD8+ T cells sorted from blood, taken in a trial of the OX40 agonist ivuxolimab. Every receptor here comes from an adult with an advanced solid tumor such as melanoma, head and neck, liver or kidney cancer.

The chain recombines TRBV14 with TRBJ2-1, with TRBD2 as a possible D gene (5 bases). The CDR3 sequence is 15 residues long. Germline values: CDR1 SGHDN, CDR2 FVKESK. The V end was cut by 4 bases, the J end by 3 bases, with 13 bases between. The CDR3 region is CASSRKTRVYNEQFF. CDR3 bases: TGTGCCAGCAGCCGCAAAACTAGAGTCTACAATGAGCAGTTCTTC.

The chain is built from TRBV10-3 and TRBJ2-1; 7 bases line up with TRBD2. The CDR3 has 15 residues. Trimming removed 0 bases from V and 6 bases from J; junction bases left unmatched: 5. In germline, CDR1 is ENHRY, CDR2 SYGVKD. CDR3 DNA sequence: TGTGCCATCAGTGAGTCAGGGGAGGGTTCCAATGAGCAGTTCTTC. Its protein is CAISESGEGSNEQFF.

The chain is built from TRBV25-1 and TRBJ2-1; 11 bases are a match to TRBD2. J gave up 9 bases and V 4 bases, and 11 bases lay outside the gene matches. Germline-derived CDR1 and CDR2 are MGHDK and SYGVNS. The CDR3 is 16 residues long. The CDR3 sequence is CASSAGLAEIRGEQFF. The CDR3 DNA sequence: TGTGCCAGCAGTGCGGGACTAGCGGAGATTAGGGGTGAGCAGTTCTTC.

The chain has TRBV6-5 and TRBJ2-5; D unclear. V shed 2 bases and J shed 5 bases, with 3 bases lying between them. Germline V CDR1 and CDR2: MNHEY, SVGAGI. The CDR3 consists of 11 residues. CDR3 amino acids: CASSYAETQYF. CDR3 coding DNA: TGTGCCAGCAGTTACGCCGAGACCCAGTACTTC.

The chain carries TRBV28 and TRBJ2-7, with D possibly being TRBD1 (5 bases). The CDR3 covers 13 residues. From germline, CDR1 is MDHEN and CDR2 SYDVKM. The V gene lost 2 bases and the J gene lost 4 bases, with 9 bases spanning the gap. CDR3 loop: CASSLRQLYEQYF. As DNA, the CDR3 is TGTGCCAGCAGTTTAAGACAGTTATACGAGCAGTACTTC.

The V and J genes are TRBV20-1 and TRBJ2-1; D is ambiguous. CDR3 length: 10 amino acids. Deletions cut 3 bases from V and 3 bases from J, with 0 bases between. In germline, CDR1 is DFQATT, CDR2 SNEGSKA (reference sequence). The chain's CDR3 is CSASYNEQFF. CDR3 nucleotide sequence: TGCAGTGCTAGCTACAATGAGCAGTTCTTC.

This chain uses TRBV4-2 with TRBJ2-3, with D perhaps matching TRBD2 (6 bases). From germline, CDR1 is LGHNA and CDR2 YNFKEQ. The CDR3 sequence is 17 residues long. Between the trimmed V and J ends, which lost 0 bases and 3 bases, there was a span of 16 bases. In nucleotides, the CDR3 is TGTGCCAGCAGCCAAGATAGTGTGGGCGGGGAAACAGATACGCAGTATTTT. Translating it yields CASSQDSVGGETDTQYF.

The chain carries TRBV5-6 and TRBJ1-5; D remains unclear. Trimming pared 3 bases from V and 3 bases from J, leaving 16 bases between. The CDR3 has 16 residues. Germline V CDR1 and CDR2: SGHDT, YYEEEE. In nucleotides, the CDR3 is TGTGCCAGCAGCTCGTTGATGGACGGACTCAATCAGCCCCAGCATTTT. Its translation is CASSSLMDGLNQPQHF.

The rearrangement links TRBV19 to TRBJ2-1, with 13 bases aligning to TRBD2. Germline V lookup: CDR1 LNHDA, CDR2 SQIVND (reference sequence). Germline trimming cut 3 bases from V and 8 bases from J; bases unmatched to any gene: 4. This CDR3 comprises 15 residues. The CDR3 bases are TGTGCCAGTAGTATCGGACTAGCGGGAGTGTATGAGCAGTTCTTC. Translating it yields CASSIGLAGVYEQFF. The full variable domain, in which reference TRBV19 and TRBJ2-1 provide the parts outside the CDR3, is DGGITQSPKYLFRKEGQNVTLSCEQNLNHDAMYWYRQDPGQGLRLIYYSQIVNDFQKGDIAEGYSVSREKKESFPLTVTSAQKNPTAFYLCASSIGLAGVYEQFFGPGTRLTVL.

The chain joins TRBV6-6 to TRBJ2-2; 9 bases agree with TRBD2. This CDR3 region has 15 residues. The ends lost 2 bases at V and 5 bases at J; junction bases unmatched: 3. CDR1 MNHNY and CDR2 SVGAGI come from the germline V gene (reference sequence). The CDR3, as DNA: TGTGCCAGCAGTTACATCCTAGCGGGGACCGGGGAGCTGTTTTTT. It specifies CASSYILAGTGELFF.

This clone showed up just once. The rearrangement joins TRBV27 to TRBJ2-1; 8 positions match TRBD2. The J segment lost 3 bases and the V segment lost 1 base, leaving 8 bases of the junction unmatched. The CDR3 sequence is 17 residues long. Germline lookup yields CDR1 MNHEY and CDR2 SMNVEV (reference sequence). CDR3 nucleotides: TGTGCCAGCAGTTTATGGAATGGGGGACTAGTCTACAATGAGCAGTTCTTC. Its translation is CASSLWNGGLVYNEQFF.

This sequence joins TRBV5-6 and TRBJ2-5, with D perhaps given as TRBD1 or TRBD2 (5 bases each). The CDR3 covers 12 residues. In germline, CDR1 is SGHDT, CDR2 YYEEEE. Trimming shortened V by 0 bases and J by 8 bases, and 8 bases separated the two germline ends. In DNA, the CDR3 is TGTGCCAGCAGCTTGGGGGGGAAAACCCAGTACTTC. It yields the protein CASSLGGKTQYF.

The chain joins TRBV5-6 to TRBJ2-7; no clear D. The V and J ends lost 0 bases and 3 bases respectively, with 10 bases between them. The CDR3 spans 14 residues. Germline-derived CDR1 and CDR2 are SGHDT and YYEEEE. The CDR3 region is CASSLDRVRYEQYF. In DNA, the CDR3 is TGTGCCAGCAGCTTGGATAGGGTTCGCTACGAGCAGTACTTC.

This chain joins TRBV6-1 and TRBJ2-1; 9 bases align to TRBD1. The CDR3 runs 15 residues. Germline trimming cut 0 bases from V and 7 bases from J; bases unmatched to any gene: 4. Germline V CDR1 and CDR2: MNHNS, SASEGT. The CDR3 spells CASSEAEQGANEQFF. The CDR3 DNA sequence: TGTGCCAGCAGTGAAGCAGAACAGGGGGCGAATGAGCAGTTCTTC.

V usage is TRBV7-3 and J usage is TRBJ2-1; the D is unclear. Germline V gene sequence: CDR1 SGHTA, CDR2 FQGTGA. The V and J ends lost 2 bases and 3 bases respectively, with 11 bases between them. This CDR3 comprises 15 residues. This CDR3 is CASSLVWGNYNEQFF. The CDR3 region has the DNA TGTGCCAGCAGCTTAGTGTGGGGTAACTACAATGAGCAGTTCTTC.

The rearrangement uses TRBV6-1 and TRBJ2-7; perhaps TRBD1 as D (6 bases). From germline, CDR1 is MNHNS and CDR2 SASEGT. Trimming pared 7 bases from V and 4 bases from J, leaving 14 bases between. The CDR3 sequence is 13 residues long. The CDR3 DNA reads as TGTGCCAGCAAACAGGGCTCGTCGTACGAGCAGTACGTC. This gives the protein CASKQGSSYEQYV.